This note documents a single T cell receptor (beta chain) sequence. The sample belongs to a study of blood T cell repertoires in COVID-19. Background on the study: Acute and convalescent COVID-19 samples came from the United States, Italy and Spain. PBMCs, B-cell-depleted T cells, or T cells provided the cDNA or gDNA that made up the material.

In the original analysis: Amplification of reference gene primers was used by the study to estimate nucleated cell counts. The data were produced by immunoSEQ multiplex PCR, yet TCRdb's version contains in-frame clones alone and is incomplete. The V and J calls and the clone size are those of that table, but D and trimming were determined from the DNA. The sample gives about 80,000 clones, around 82% of which show up once; approximately 39% is in the top ten. Trimming cost V 5 bases and J 0 bases, with 14 bases left between them. This CDR3 comprises 15 residues. Per germline, CDR1 SGDLS and CDR2 YYNGEE.

The clonotype was recovered from a man aged 80 or over with active or convalescent COVID-19. The sequenced material came from peripheral blood. The gene calls are TRBV9 and TRBJ1-2; possibly TRBD1 for D (5 bases). CDR3 amino acids: CASSYAAGPNYGYTF. The CDR3 coding sequence is TGTGCCAGCAGTTACGCCGCGGGACCTAACTATGGCTACACCTTC.